Listed below are T cell receptor beta chains from one sample, sequenced in a study of blood T cell repertoires in COVID-19. Some clones are missing from TCRdb's copy, which holds only in-frame ones; the method was immunoSEQ multiplex PCR. The sample contains a few hundred thousand clones, approximately 90% of which appear only once. Input material: PBMCs or T cells enriched from blood (not recorded which). These receptors all stem from a woman in her late teens or twenties who had been exposed to COVID-19. Both conserved end residues are part of each CDR3.

J	V	CDR3
TRBJ1-2	TRBV2	CASTTSALPYGYTF
TRBJ2-2	TRBV7-9	CASSFGLAGGTGELFF
TRBJ2-7	TRBV3-1/TRBV3-2	CASTHALGGDEQYF
TRBJ2-7	TRBV29-1	CSVNLAGVGYEQYF
TRBJ1-1	TRBV5-1	CASSLETRNTEAFF
TRBJ1-2	TRBV18	CASSPEGGGRRYTF
TRBJ1-2	TRBV25-1	CASSEGAGAGYTF
TRBJ1-2	TRBV28	CASSFPGQGASVGDGYTF
TRBJ2-5	TRBV4-2	CASSRSSGGQETQYF
TRBJ2-7	TRBV6-1	CASSGYTGGVTYEQYF
TRBJ2-1	TRBV6-4	CASSDIWSSGRTYNEQFF
TRBJ1-1	TRBV7-2	CASSFPSNRRTEAFF
TRBJ1-4	TRBV6-8	CASSYDLTGIDEKLFF
TRBJ2-3	TRBV20-1	CSASESSGVTDTQYF
TRBJ1-2	TRBV28	CASSFLSRDTENYGYTF
TRBJ2-1	TRBV19	CASSMVGGAFYNEQFF
TRBJ1-1	TRBV23-1	CASSQSIGVTEAFF
TRBJ1-2	TRBV7-9	CASSLGRRTGDYGYTF
TRBJ1-6	TRBV7-3	CASSRDINSPLHF
TRBJ2-2	TRBV7-2	CASSAGINTGELFF
TRBJ2-7	TRBV6-5	CASSPGLAHEQYF
TRBJ1-2	TRBV4-1	CASSQVFRVPKGQGYGYTF
TRBJ2-3	TRBV28	CASSSPLSGRDTQYF
TRBJ1-2	TRBV19	CASNTGFEFSNYGYTF
TRBJ1-1	TRBV13	CASSLDSPNTEAFF
TRBJ2-7	TRBV6-1	CASSEAFTLAGGDEQYF
TRBJ2-3	TRBV13	CQTAEGLGDTQYF
TRBJ1-1	TRBV6-5	CASRSGSGPHTEAFF
TRBJ1-1	TRBV6-5	CASSLSGGTEAFF
TRBJ2-1	TRBV10-1	CASSETRYEQFF
TRBJ2-2	TRBV6-4	CASSDSLAGLNTGELFF
TRBJ1-2	TRBV4-3	CASSRAPGQTNYGYTF
TRBJ1-2	TRBV19	CASSIPWDRSYGYTF
TRBJ1-2	TRBV28	CASSLKGGLGYTF
TRBJ2-7	TRBV10-3	CAISAGYEQYF
TRBJ2-1	TRBV27	CASSGGRGGYNEQFF
TRBJ1-2	TRBV3-1/TRBV3-2	CASSWGHKVNYGYTF
TRBJ2-3	TRBV27	CASSSSGASTDTQYF
TRBJ2-7	TRBV5-6	CASSYSPQGSYEQYF
TRBJ2-1	TRBV19	CASSISRAGVNEQFF
TRBJ1-1	TRBV6-6	CASTMTGPYTEAFF